This entry concerns a single T cell receptor beta chain. This entry comes from a study of blood T cell repertoires in COVID-19. The CDR3 length is 14 residues. Trimming stripped 7 bases from V and 2 bases from J, with 12 bases between. Germline-derived CDR1 and CDR2 are MDHEN and SYDVKM. In the authors' methods: Amplification of reference gene primers provided the estimated nucleated cell counts. Only in-frame clones appear in the TCRdb table, and some are missing; sequencing was by immunoSEQ multiplex PCR. V, J and clone size were drawn from that table, and D and trimming were deduced from the DNA. The sample consists of approximately 76,000 clones, 86% of them appearing once.

The TCR comes from a woman aged 55-69 years with acute or convalescent COVID-19. The sequencing sample was made of peripheral blood. This chain links TRBV28 with TRBJ1-3, with a weak D call TRBD1 (6 bases). The CDR3 here is CASIQGGPGNTIYF. The CDR3 DNA reads TGTGCCAGCATACAGGGCGGACCTGGAAACACCATATATTTT.